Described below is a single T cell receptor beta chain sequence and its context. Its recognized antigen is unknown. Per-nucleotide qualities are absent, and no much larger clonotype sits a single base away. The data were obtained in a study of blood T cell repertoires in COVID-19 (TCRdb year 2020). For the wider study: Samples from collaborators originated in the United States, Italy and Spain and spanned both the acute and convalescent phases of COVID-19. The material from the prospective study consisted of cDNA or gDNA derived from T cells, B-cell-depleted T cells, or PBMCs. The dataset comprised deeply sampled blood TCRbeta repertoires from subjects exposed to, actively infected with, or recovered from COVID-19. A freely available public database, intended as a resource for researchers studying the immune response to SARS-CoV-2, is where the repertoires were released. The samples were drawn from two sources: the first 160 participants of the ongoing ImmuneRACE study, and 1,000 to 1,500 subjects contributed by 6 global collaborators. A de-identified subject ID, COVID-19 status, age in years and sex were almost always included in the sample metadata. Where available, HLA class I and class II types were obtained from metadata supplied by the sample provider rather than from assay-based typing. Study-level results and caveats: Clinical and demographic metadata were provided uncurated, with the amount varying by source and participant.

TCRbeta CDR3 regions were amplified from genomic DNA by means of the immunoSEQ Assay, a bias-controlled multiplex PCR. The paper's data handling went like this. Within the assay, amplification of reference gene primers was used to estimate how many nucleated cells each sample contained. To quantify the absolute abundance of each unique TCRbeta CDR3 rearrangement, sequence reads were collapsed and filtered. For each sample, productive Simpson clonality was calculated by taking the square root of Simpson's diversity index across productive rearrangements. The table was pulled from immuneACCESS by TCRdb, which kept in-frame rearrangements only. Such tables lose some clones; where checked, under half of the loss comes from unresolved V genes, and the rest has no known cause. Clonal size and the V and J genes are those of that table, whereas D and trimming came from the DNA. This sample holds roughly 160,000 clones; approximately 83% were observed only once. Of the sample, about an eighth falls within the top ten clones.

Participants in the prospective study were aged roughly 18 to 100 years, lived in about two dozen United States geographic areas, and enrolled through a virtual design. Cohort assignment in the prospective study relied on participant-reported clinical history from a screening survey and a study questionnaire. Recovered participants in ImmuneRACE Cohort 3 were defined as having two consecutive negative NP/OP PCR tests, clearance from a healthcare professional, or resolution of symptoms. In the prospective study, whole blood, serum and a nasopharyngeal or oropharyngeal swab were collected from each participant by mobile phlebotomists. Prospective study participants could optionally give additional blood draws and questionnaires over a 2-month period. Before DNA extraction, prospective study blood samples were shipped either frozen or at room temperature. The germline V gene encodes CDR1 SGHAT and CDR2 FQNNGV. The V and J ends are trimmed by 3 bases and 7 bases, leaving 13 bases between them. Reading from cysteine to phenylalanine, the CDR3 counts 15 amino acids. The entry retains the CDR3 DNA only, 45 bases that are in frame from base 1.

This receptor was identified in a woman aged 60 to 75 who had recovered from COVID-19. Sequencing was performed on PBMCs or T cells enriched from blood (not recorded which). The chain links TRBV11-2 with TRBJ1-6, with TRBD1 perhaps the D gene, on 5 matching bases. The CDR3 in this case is CASSLGLRMNSPLHF. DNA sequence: TGTGCCAGCAGCTTGGGACTGCGGATGAATTCACCCCTCCACTTT.